Here is one TCR beta chain with its context. This entry comes from a study of T cell changes during pregnancy in multiple sclerosis. J gave up 7 bases and V 4 bases, and 11 bases lay outside the gene matches. CDR1 and CDR2 from the germline V gene are SGHRS and YFSETQ. CDR3 size: 16 residues. Only in-frame clones appear in the TCRdb table, and some are missing; sequencing was by immunoSEQ multiplex PCR. The repertoire holds about 32,000 clones, with 89% as singletons. This TCR was recovered from a female donor with multiple sclerosis, enrolled in a pregnancy study. The V and J genes are TRBV5-1 and TRBJ2-1, with 10 bases identical to TRBD2. This specimen consisted of CD8+ T cells from peripheral blood mononuclear cells, obtained in the third trimester of pregnancy. The CDR3 DNA sequence: TGCGCCAGCAGCCCGGACCTAGCGGGAGTGTATAATGAGCAGTTCTTC. This sequence encodes CASSPDLAGVYNEQFF.